This T cell receptor (beta chain) was found in a study of T cell responses to AZD1222 COVID-19 vaccine. Here immunoSEQ multiplex PCR was the method, and the copy in TCRdb shows in-frame clones only, minus some. The table records about 180,000 clones, 90% of them present only once. Study findings and constraints: Vaccine-associated CD4 TCRs spanned spike, dominant at 160-218 and 743-854.

The germline CDR1 and CDR2 sequences are SQVTM and ANQGSEA. The length of the CDR3 is 10 residues. With respect to this clone: Antigen specificity is unknown. The germline gene is not matched at one end of the junction; a read error may be the cause.

The TCR was taken from an adult in good health. J is TRBJ1-2 and V is TRBV29-1; D unclear. The sequenced sample was peripheral blood, obtained on day 0 of AZD1222 vaccination. Here the CDR3 reads CSVEEGERPF. CDR3 bases: TGCAGCGTTGAAGAAGGAGAGAGGCCCTTC.